This T cell receptor beta chain was sequenced during a study of cytomegalovirus exposure and HLA in healthy donors. Overall study findings and caveats: The study designated roughly 150 TCR beta chains cytomegalovirus-associated. Later genetic work tied a missense DCLRE1C variant to beta-chain V and J trimming.

V lost 3 bases and J lost 0; bases outside the gene matches: 5. This CDR3 is 16 amino acids long. Germline V gene lookup returns CDR1 SEHNR and CDR2 FQNEAQ (reference sequence). Researchers ran the PCR with 60 Vbeta and 13 Jbeta primers. Produced via immunoSEQ multiplex PCR; TCRdb's table is partial and in-frame only. The table lists some 170,000 clones, about 81% of them singletons. As regards this clone: Its specificity is not known.

The source is a woman aged 18-29 years in good health and CMV-seronegative. The specimen was PBMCs. The chain recombines TRBV7-9 with TRBJ2-3, with 8 bases lining up with TRBD2. This chain's CDR3 is CASSLGKRGSTDTQYF. The DNA of the CDR3 is TGTGCCAGCAGCTTGGGAAAGCGGGGGAGCACAGATACGCAGTATTTT.